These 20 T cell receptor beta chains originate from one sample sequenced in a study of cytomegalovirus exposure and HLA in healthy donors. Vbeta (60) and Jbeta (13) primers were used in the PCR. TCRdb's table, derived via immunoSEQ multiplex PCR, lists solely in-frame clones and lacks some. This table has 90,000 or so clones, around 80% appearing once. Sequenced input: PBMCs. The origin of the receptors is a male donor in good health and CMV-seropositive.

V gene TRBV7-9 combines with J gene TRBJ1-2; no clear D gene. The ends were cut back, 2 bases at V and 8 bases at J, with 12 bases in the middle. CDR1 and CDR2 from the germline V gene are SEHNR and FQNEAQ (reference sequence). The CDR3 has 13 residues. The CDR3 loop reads CASSLIGVGGYTF. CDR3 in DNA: TGTGCCAGCAGCTTAATCGGGGTGGGAGGCTACACCTTC. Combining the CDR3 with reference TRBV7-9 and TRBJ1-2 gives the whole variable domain DTGVSQNPRHKITKRGQNVTFRCDPISEHNRLYWYRQTLGQGPEFLTYFQNEAQLEKSRLLSDRFSAERPKGSFSTLEIQRTEQGDSAMYLCASSLIGVGGYTFGSGTRLTVV.

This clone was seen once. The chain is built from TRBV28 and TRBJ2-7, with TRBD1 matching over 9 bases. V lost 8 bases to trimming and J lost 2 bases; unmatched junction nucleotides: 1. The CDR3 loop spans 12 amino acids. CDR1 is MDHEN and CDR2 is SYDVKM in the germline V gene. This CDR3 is CASGDRAYEQYF. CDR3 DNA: TGTGCCAGCGGGGACAGGGCCTACGAGCAGTACTTC.

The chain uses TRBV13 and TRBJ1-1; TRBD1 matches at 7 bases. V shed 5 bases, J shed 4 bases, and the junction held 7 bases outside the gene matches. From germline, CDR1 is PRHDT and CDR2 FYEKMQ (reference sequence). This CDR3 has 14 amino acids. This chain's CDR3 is CASSRRQGITEAFF. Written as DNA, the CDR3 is TGTGCCAGCAGCCGGAGACAGGGTATCACTGAAGCTTTCTTT.

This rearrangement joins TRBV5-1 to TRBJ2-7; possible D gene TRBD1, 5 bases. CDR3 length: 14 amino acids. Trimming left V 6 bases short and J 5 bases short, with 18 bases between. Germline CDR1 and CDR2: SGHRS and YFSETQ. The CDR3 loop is CASKGRATPDEQYF. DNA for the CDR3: TGCGCCAGCAAGGGGCGAGCTACCCCCGACGAGCAGTACTTC.

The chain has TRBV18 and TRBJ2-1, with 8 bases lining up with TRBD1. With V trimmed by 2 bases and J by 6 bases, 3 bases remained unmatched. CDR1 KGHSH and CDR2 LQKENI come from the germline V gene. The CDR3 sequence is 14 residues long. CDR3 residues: CASSPGTGINEQFF. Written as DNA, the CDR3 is TGTGCCAGCTCACCAGGGACAGGTATCAATGAGCAGTTCTTC.

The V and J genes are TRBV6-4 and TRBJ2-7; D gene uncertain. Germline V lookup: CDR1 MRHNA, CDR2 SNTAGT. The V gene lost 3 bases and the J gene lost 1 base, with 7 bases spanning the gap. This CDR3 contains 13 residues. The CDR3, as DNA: TGTGCCAGCAGTGAACACAGTTCCTACGAGCAGTACTTC. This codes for CASSEHSSYEQYF.

Here the CDR3 reads CAWRLGGPYGYTF. The CDR3 DNA follows: TGTGCCTGGAGGTTGGGGGGGCCCTATGGCTACACCTTC. V is TRBV30 and J is TRBJ1-2; possibly TRBD1 for D (6 bases). The CDR3 runs 13 residues. V lost 3 bases and J 4 bases, leaving 12 bases between the germline ends. The V gene's germline CDR1 is GTSNPN and CDR2 SVGIG (reference sequence).

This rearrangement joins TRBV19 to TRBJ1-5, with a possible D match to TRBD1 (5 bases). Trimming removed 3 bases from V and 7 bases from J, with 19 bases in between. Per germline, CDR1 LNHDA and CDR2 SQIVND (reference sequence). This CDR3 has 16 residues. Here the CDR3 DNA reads TGTGCCAGTAGTATTGGTAACTCAGGGCTGGGACAGCCCCAGCATTTT. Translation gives CASSIGNSGLGQPQHF.

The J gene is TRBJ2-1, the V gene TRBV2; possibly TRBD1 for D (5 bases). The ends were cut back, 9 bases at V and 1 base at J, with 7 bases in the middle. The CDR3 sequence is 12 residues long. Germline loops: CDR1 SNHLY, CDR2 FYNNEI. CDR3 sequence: CASRGSYNEQFF. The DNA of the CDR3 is TGTGCCAGTAGGGGATCCTACAATGAGCAGTTCTTC.

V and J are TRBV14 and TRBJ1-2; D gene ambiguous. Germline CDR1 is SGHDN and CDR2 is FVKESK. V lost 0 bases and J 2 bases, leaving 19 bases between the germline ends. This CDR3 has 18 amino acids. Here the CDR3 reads CASSQEGSHSVQNYGYTF. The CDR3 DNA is TGTGCCAGCAGCCAAGAGGGCTCCCATTCGGTTCAGAACTATGGCTACACCTTC.

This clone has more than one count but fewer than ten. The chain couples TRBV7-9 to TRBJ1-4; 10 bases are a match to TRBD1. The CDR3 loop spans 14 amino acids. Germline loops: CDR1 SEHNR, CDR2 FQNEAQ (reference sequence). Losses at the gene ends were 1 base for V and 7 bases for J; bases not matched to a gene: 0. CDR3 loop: CASSLGTGGEKLFF. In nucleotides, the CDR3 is TGTGCCAGCAGCTTAGGGACAGGGGGTGAAAAACTGTTTTTT.

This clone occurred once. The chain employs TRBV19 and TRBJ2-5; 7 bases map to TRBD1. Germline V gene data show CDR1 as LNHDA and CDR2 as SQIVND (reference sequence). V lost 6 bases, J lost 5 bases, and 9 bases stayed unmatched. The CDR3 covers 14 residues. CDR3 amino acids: CASRPGQSRETQYF. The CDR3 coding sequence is TGTGCCAGTAGGCCGGGACAGTCGAGGGAGACCCAGTACTTC.

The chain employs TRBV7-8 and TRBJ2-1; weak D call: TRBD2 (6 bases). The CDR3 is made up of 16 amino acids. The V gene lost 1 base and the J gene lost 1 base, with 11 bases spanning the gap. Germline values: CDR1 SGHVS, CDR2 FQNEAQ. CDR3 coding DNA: TGTGCCAGCAGCTTAGTGGGCGGGAATTCCTACAATGAGCAGTTCTTC. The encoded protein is CASSLVGGNSYNEQFF.

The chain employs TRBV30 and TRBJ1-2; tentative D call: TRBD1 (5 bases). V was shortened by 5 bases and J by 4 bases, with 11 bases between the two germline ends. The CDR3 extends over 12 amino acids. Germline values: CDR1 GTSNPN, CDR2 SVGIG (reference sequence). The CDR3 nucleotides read TGTGCCTGGGTTAGGCAGGGCTATGGCTACACCTTC. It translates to CAWVRQGYGYTF.

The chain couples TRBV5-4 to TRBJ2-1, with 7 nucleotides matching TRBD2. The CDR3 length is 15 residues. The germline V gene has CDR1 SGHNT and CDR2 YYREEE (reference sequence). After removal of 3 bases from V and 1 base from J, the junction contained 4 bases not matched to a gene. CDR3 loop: CASSSTSVSYNEQFF. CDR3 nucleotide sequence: TGTGCCAGCAGCTCAACTAGCGTTTCCTACAATGAGCAGTTCTTC. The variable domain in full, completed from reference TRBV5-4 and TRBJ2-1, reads ETGVTQSPTHLIKTRGQQVTLRCSSQSGHNTVSWYQQALGQGPQFIFQYYREEENGRGNFPPRFSGLQFPNYSSELNVNALELDDSALYLCASSSTSVSYNEQFFGPGTRLTVL.

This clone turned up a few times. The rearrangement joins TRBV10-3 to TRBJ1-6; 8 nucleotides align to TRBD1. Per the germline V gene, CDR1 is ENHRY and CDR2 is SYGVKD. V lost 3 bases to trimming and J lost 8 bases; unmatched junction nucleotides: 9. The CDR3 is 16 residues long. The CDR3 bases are TGTGCCATCAGTGAATCCCCAGGGGGCGCGGATTCACCCCTCCACTTT. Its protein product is CAISESPGGADSPLHF.

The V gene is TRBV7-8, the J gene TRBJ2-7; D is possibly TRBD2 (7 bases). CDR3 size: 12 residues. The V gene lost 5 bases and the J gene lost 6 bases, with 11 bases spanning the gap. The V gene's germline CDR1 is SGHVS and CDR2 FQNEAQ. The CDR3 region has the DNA TGTGCCAGCAGCCTGGCGGGGGCCGAGCAGTACTTC. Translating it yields CASSLAGAEQYF.

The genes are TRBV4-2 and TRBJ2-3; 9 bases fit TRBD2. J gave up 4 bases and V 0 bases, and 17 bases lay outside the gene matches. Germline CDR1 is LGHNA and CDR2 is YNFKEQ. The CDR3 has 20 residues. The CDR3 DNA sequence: TGTGCCAGCAGCCAAGATGGAGTCGTAGCGGGAGCAAATAGGGCAGATACGCAGTATTTT. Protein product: CASSQDGVVAGANRADTQYF.

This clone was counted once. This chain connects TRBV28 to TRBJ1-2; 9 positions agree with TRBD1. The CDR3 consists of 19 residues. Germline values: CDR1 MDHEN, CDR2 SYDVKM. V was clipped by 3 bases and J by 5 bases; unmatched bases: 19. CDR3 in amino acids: CASSLGRNTGGAPRYGYTF. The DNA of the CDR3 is TGTGCCAGCAGTTTGGGGCGTAACACAGGGGGCGCGCCCAGATATGGCTACACCTTC.

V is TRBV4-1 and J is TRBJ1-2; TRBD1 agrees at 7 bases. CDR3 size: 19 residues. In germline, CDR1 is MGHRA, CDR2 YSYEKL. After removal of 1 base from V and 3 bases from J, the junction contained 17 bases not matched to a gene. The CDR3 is CASSQVETGRLGYDYGYTF. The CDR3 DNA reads TGCGCCAGCAGCCAAGTCGAGACAGGGAGGTTAGGGTATGACTATGGCTACACCTTC.